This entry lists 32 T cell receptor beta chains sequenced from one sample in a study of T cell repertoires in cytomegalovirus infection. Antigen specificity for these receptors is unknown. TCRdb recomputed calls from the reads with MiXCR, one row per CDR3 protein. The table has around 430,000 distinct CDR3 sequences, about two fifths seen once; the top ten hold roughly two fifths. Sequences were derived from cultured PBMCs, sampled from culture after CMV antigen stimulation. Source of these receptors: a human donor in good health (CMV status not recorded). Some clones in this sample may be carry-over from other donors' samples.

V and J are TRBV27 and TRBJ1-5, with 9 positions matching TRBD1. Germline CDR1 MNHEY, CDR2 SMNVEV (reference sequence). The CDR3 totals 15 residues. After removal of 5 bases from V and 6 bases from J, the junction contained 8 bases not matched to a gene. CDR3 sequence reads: CASSEQGARGQPQHF. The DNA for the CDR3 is TGTGCCAGCAGTGAACAGGGGGCACGAGGTCAGCCCCAGCATTTT.

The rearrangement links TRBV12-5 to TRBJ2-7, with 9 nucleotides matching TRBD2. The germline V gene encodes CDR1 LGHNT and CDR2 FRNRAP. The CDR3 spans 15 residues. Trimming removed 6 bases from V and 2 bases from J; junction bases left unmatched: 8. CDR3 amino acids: CASGPPLAGPYEQYF. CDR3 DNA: TGTGCTAGTGGGCCCCCACTAGCGGGCCCCTACGAGCAGTACTTC.

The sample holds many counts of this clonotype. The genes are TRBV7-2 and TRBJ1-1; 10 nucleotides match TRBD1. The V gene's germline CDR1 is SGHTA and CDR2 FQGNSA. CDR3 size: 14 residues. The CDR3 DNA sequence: TGTGCTTCGGGCCTGGACAGGGGGTCGACTGAAGCTTTCTTT. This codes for CASGLDRGSTEAFF.

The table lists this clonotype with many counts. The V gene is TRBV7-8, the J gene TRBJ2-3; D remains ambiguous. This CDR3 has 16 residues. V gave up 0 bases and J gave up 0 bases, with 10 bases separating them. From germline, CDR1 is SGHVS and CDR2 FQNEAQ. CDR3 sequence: CASSLALLGSTDTQYF. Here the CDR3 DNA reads TGTGCCAGCAGCTTAGCGCTTTTGGGCAGCACAGATACGCAGTATTTT.

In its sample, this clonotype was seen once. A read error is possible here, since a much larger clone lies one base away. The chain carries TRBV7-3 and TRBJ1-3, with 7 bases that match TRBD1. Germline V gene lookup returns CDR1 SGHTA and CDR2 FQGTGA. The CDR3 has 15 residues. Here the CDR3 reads CASSSTRGSGNTTYF. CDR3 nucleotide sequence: TGTGCCAGCAGCTCCACCAGGGGGTCTGGAAACACCACATATTTT.

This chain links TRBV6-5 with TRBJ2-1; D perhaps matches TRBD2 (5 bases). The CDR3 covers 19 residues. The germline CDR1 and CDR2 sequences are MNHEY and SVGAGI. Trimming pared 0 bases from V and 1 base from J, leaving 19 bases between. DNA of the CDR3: TGTGCCAGCAGTTACTCGATATATGTGGGAGCACATTCCTACAATGAGCAGTTCTTC. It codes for CASSYSIYVGAHSYNEQFF.

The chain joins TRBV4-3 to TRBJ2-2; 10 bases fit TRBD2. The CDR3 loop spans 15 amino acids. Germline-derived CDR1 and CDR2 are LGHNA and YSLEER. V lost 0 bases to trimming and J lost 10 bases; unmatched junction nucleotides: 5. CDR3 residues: CASSQDYSGRKELFF. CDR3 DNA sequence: TGCGCCAGCAGCCAAGATTATAGCGGGAGGAAGGAGCTGTTTTTT.

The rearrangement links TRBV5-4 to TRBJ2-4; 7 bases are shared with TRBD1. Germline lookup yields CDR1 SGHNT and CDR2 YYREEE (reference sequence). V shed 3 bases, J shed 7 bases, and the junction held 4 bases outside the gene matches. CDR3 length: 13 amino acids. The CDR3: CASSSTGDNIQYF. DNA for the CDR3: TGTGCCAGCAGCTCTACAGGGGATAACATTCAGTACTTC.

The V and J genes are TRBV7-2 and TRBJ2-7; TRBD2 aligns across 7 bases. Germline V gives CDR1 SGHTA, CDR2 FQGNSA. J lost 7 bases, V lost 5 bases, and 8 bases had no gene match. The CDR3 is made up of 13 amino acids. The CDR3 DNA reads TGTGCCAGCAGCCGGGACTATGGGGAAGAGCAGTACTTC. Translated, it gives CASSRDYGEEQYF. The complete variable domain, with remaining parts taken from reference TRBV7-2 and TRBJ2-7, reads GAGVSQSPSNKVTEKGKDVELRCDPISGHTALYWYRQSLGQGLEFLIYFQGNSAPDKSGLPSDRFSAERTGGSVSTLTIQRTQQEDSAVYLCASSRDYGEEQYFGPGTRLTVT.

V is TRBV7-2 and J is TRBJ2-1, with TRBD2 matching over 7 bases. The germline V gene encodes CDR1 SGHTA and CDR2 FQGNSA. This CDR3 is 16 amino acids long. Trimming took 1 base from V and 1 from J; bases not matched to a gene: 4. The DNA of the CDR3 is TGTGCCAGCAGCTTAGGGGGAGGGATTTCCTACAATGAGCAGTTCTTC. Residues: CASSLGGGISYNEQFF. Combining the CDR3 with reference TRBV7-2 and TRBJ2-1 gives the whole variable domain GAGVSQSPSNKVTEKGKDVELRCDPISGHTALYWYRQSLGQGLEFLIYFQGNSAPDKSGLPSDRFSAERTGGSVSTLTIQRTQQEDSAVYLCASSLGGGISYNEQFFGPGTRLTVL.

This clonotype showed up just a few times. The CDR3 bases are TGTGCCCTCAACCCAGGGCATATCATGGATGAGCAGTTCTTC. Its translation is CALNPGHIMDEQFF. V usage is TRBV27 and J usage is TRBJ2-1, with a possible D match to TRBD1 (5 bases). Deletions cut 11 bases from V and 8 bases from J, with 22 bases between. The V gene's germline CDR1 is MNHEY and CDR2 SMNVEV (reference sequence). The CDR3 contains 14 residues.

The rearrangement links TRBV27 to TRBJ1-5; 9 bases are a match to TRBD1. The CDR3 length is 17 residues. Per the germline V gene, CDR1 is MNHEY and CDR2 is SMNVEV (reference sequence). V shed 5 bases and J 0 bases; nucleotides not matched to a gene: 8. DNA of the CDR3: TGTGCCAGCAGTGCGACAGGGGGGAGTTATAGCAATCAGCCCCAGCATTTT. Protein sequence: CASSATGGSYSNQPQHF.

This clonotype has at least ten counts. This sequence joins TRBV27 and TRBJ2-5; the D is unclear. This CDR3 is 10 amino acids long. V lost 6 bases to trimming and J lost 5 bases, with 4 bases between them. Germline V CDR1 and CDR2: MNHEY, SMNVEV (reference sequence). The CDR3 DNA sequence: TGTGCCAGCAGGGGGGAGACCCAGTACTTC. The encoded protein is CASRGETQYF.

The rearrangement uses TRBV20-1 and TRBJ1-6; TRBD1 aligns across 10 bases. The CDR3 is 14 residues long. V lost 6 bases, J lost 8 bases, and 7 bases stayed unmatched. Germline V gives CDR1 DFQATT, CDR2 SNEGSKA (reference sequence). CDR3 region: CSAPRQGADSPLHF. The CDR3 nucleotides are TGCAGTGCCCCTCGACAGGGGGCTGATTCACCCCTCCACTTT.

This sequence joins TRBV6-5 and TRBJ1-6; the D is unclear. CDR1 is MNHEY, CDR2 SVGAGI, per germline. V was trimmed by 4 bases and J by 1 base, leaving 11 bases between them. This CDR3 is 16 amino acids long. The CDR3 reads CASSWKDRSYNSPLHF. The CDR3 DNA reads TGTGCCAGCAGTTGGAAGGATAGGTCCTATAATTCACCCCTCCACTTT.

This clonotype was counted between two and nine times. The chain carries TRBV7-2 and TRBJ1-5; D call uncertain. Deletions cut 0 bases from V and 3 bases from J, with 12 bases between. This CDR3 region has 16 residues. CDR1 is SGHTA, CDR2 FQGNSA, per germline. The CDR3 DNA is TGTGCCAGCAGCTTAGCGAGCGGGAGAGTCAATCAGCCCCAGCATTTT. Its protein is CASSLASGRVNQPQHF.

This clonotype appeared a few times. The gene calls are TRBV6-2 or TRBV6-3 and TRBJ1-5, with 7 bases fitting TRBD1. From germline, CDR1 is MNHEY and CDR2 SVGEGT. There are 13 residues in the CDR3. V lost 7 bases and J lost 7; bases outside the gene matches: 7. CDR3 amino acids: CASKDTGDQPQHF. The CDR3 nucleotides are TGTGCCAGCAAAGATACAGGGGACCAGCCCCAGCATTTT.

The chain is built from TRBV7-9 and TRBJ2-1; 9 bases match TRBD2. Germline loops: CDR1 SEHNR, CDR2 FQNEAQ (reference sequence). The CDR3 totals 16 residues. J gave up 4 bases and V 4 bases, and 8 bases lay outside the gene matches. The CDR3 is CASSSFQRGDYNEQFF. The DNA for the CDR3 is TGTGCCAGCAGCTCCTTCCAGCGGGGGGATTACAATGAGCAGTTCTTC.

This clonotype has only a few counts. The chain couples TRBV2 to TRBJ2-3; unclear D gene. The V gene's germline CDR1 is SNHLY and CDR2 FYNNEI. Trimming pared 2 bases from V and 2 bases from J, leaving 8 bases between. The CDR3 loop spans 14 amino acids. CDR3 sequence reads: CASSENYATDTQYF. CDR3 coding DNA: TGTGCCAGCAGTGAAAACTACGCCACAGATACGCAGTATTTT.

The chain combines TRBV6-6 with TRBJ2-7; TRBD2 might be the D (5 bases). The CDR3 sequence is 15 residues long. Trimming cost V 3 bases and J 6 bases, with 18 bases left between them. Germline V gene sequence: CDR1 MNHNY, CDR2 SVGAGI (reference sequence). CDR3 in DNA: TGTGCCAGCAGTTATCAAGGAGGCGCTTTGCCCGAGCAGTACTTC. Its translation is CASSYQGGALPEQYF.

CDR3: CASSRRNQETQYF. As DNA, the CDR3 is TGTGCCAGCAGTCGCCGGAACCAAGAGACCCAGTACTTC. This rearrangement joins TRBV27 to TRBJ2-5; D call uncertain. V lost 5 bases, J lost 0 bases, and 7 bases lay in between. Germline CDR1 MNHEY, CDR2 SMNVEV (reference sequence). The CDR3 is made up of 13 amino acids.

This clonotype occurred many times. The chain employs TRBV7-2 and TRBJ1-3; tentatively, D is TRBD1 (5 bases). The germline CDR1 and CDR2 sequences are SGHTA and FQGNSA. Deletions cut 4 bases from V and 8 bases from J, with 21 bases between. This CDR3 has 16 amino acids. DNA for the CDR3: TGTGCCAGCAGCTCAGGAGGCCGTGGGGGGGTGGACACCATATATTTT. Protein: CASSSGGRGGVDTIYF. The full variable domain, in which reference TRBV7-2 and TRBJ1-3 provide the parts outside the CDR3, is GAGVSQSPSNKVTEKGKDVELRCDPISGHTALYWYRQSLGQGLEFLIYFQGNSAPDKSGLPSDRFSAERTGGSVSTLTIQRTQQEDSAVYLCASSSGGRGGVDTIYFGEGSWLTVV.

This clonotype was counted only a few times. The CDR3 protein is CASSYSQGANYGYTF. Here the CDR3 DNA reads TGTGCCAGCAGTTACTCACAGGGAGCTAACTATGGCTACACCTTC. The V and J genes are TRBV6-2 or TRBV6-3 and TRBJ1-2; a possible D gene is TRBD1 (6 bases). Germline-derived CDR1 and CDR2 are MNHEY and SVGEGT. V lost 0 bases, J lost 0 bases, and 8 bases lay in between. This CDR3 spans 15 amino acids.

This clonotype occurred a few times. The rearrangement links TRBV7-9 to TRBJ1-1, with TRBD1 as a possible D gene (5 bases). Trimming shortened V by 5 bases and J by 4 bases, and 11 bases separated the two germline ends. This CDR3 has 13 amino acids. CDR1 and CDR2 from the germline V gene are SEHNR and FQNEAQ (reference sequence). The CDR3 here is CASSQGRITEAFF. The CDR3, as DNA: TGTGCCAGCAGCCAGGGACGAATCACTGAAGCTTTCTTT.

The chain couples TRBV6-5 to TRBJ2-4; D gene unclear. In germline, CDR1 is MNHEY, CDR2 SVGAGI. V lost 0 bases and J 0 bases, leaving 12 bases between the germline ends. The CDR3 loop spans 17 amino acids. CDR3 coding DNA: TGTGCCAGCAGTTACTCGTCGACTCCTCTAGCCAAAAACATTCAGTACTTC. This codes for CASSYSSTPLAKNIQYF.

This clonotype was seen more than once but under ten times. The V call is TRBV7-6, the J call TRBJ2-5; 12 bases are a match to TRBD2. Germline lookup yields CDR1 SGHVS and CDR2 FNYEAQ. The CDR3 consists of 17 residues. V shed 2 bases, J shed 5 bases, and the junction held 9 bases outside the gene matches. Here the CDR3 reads CASSLRPSGGAGETQYF. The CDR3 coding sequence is TGTGCCAGCAGCTTAAGGCCTAGCGGGGGGGCCGGGGAGACCCAGTACTTC. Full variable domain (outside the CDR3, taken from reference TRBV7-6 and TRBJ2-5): GAGVSQSPRYKVTKRGQDVALRCDPISGHVSLYWYRQALGQGPEFLTYFNYEAQQDKSGLPNDRFSAERPEGSISTLTIQRTEQRDSAMYRCASSLRPSGGAGETQYFGPGTRLLVL.

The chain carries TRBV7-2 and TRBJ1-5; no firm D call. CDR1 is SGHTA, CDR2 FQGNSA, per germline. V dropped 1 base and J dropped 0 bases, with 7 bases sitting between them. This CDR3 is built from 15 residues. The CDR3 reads CASSLVHLSNQPQHF. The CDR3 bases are TGTGCCAGCAGCTTAGTACACCTTAGCAATCAGCCCCAGCATTTT.

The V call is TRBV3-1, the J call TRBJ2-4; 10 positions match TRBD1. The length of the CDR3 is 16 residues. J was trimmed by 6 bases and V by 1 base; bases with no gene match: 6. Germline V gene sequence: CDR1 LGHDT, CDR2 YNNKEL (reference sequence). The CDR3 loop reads CASSQAGTGEGNIQYF. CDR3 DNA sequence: TGTGCCAGCAGCCAAGCCGGGACAGGGGAGGGAAACATTCAGTACTTC.

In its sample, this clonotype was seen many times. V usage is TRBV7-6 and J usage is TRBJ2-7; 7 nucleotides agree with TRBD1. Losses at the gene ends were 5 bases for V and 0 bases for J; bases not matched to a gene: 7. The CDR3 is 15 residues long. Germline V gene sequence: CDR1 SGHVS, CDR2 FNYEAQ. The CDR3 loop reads CASSGDRASSYEQYF. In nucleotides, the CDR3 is TGTGCCAGCAGCGGAGACAGGGCGAGCTCCTACGAGCAGTACTTC.

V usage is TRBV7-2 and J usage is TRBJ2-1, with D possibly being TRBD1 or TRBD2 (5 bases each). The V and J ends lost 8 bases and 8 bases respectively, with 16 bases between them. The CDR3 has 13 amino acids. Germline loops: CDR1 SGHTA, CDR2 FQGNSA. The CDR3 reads CASRRVGEHEQFF. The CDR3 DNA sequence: TGTGCCAGCCGCAGGGTGGGAGAGCATGAGCAGTTCTTC.

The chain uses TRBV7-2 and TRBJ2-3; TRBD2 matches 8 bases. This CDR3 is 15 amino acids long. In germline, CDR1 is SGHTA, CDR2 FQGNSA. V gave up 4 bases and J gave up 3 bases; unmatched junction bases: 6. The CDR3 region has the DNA TGTGCCAGCAGCTCCCAGACTAGCGAGACAGATACGCAGTATTTT. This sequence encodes CASSSQTSETDTQYF.

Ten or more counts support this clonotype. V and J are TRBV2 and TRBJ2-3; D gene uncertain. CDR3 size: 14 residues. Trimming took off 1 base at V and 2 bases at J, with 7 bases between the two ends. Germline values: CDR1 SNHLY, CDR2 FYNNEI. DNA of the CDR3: TGTGCCAGCAGTGAAGGTCGGTTCACAGATACGCAGTATTTT. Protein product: CASSEGRFTDTQYF.